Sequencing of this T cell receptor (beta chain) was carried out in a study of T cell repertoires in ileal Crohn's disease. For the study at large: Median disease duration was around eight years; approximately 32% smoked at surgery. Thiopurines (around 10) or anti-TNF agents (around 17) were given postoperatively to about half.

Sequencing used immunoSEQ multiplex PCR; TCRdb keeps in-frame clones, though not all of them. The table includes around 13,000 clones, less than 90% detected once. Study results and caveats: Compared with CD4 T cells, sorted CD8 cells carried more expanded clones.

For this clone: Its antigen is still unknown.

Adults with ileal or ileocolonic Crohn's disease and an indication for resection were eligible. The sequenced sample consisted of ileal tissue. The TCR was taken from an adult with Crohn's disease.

The CDR3 bases are TGTGCCAGCAGCTTAGACCCGACAGGAAGTCAGCCCCAGCATTTT. The encoded protein is CASSLDPTGSQPQHF. The rearrangement joins TRBV7-2 to TRBJ1-5; possible D gene TRBD1, 6 bases. Between the trimmed V and J ends, which lost 1 base and 6 bases, there was a span of 13 bases. Germline V CDR1 and CDR2: SGHTA, FQGNSA. CDR3 length equals 15 residues.